This T cell receptor (beta chain) was recorded in a study of STAT5B mutations in CD4+ large granular lymphocyte leukemia. Study results and limitations: Compared with healthy controls (2/35), patient top clones favored TRBV06 (8/27). Patient CD4-sorted repertoires stayed more clonal than healthy ones after leukemic-clone removal. Main leukemic clonotypes were patient-specific, but under 30% appeared at low frequency elsewhere.

Sequencing used immunoSEQ multiplex PCR; TCRdb keeps in-frame clones, though not all of them. The sample gives tens of thousands of clones, about 82% of which show up once; roughly 4.5% is in the top ten. Of note for this clone: Its antigen is unidentified.

V was shortened by 10 bases and J by 3 bases, with 13 bases between the two germline ends. From germline, CDR1 is MDHEN and CDR2 SYDVKM. CDR3 length: 12 residues. Buffy coats from healthy blood donors served as controls. Sequencing input: CD4+ T cells from blood buffy coats. This sequence was found in a human donor in good health. The V call is TRBV28, the J call TRBJ2-7, with D possibly called TRBD1 or TRBD2 (6 bases each). The CDR3 coding sequence is TGTGCCACTTGGGGGGCTAGCTACGAGCAGTACTTC. Amino acids: CATWGASYEQYF.